This is a list of T cell receptor beta chains from one sample in a study of blood T cell repertoires in COVID-19. The protocol was immunoSEQ multiplex PCR, while the TCRdb copy is restricted to in-frame clones and leaves out a portion. The data hold around 470,000 clones, with approximately 89% observed a single time. What was sequenced was peripheral blood. Receptor source: a man younger than 35 with COVID-19, enrolled during active disease. Each CDR3 is given with its conserved first and last residue. The D gene is left open where the match is weak. Only part of the rows carry a size: once, few, many, or a class if the clone is expanded.

.	TRBJ1-5	.	TRBV6-5	TGTGCCAGCAGTTACGCAGGGGACAATCAGCCCCAGCATTTT	CASSYAGDNQPQHF
.	TRBJ2-7	.	TRBV3-1/TRBV3-2	TGTGCCAGCAGCCCCTCCGATACGCGGGGGCAGTACTTC	CASSPSDTRGQYF
TRBD2	TRBJ2-5	.	TRBV4-1	TGCGCCAGCAGCCTCATGACTAGCGGGGGTGAGACCCAGTACTTC	CASSLMTSGGETQYF
.	TRBJ2-1	.	TRBV3-1/TRBV3-2	TGTGCCAGCAGAGGAACGGGGTATGAGCAGTTCTTC	CASRGTGYEQFF
.	TRBJ2-7	.	TRBV5-1	TGCGCCAGCAGCCCATTGGACAGTCGGGACGAGCAGTACTTC	CASSPLDSRDEQYF
.	TRBJ2-3	few	TRBV19	TGTGCCAGTAGTATAGGTGAGGGGGAAGCAGATACGCAGTATTTT	CASSIGEGEADTQYF
TRBD1	TRBJ2-7	.	TRBV28	TGTGCCAGCAGCACCCCTACAGGGGAAATTTCCTACGAGCAGTACTTC	CASSTPTGEISYEQYF
.	TRBJ1-4	.	TRBV5-1	TGCGCCAGCAGCTTCGCGGCAACTAATGAAAAACTGTTTTTT	CASSFAATNEKLFF
.	TRBJ2-7	.	TRBV5-8	TGTGCCAGCAGCTTGTTCGGCAGCGGCCACGAGCAGTACTTC	CASSLFGSGHEQYF
.	TRBJ2-7	.	TRBV2	TGTGCCAGCAGTCCTTTCGTCTACGAGCAGTACTTC	CASSPFVYEQYF
.	TRBJ1-5	.	TRBV2	TGTGCCAGCAGTGCGGTGGAGGAGAATCAGCCCCAGCATTTT	CASSAVEENQPQHF
.	TRBJ2-3	.	TRBV24-1	TGTGCCACCAGTGATCCGGGGTCTAGCACAGATACGCAGTATTTT	CATSDPGSSTDTQYF
TRBD2	TRBJ2-1	.	TRBV2	TGTGCCAGCAGTGAAACCTCTAGCGGGAATATTAATGAGCAGTTCTTC	CASSETSSGNINEQFF
TRBD2	TRBJ2-6	.	TRBV24-1	TGTGCCACCAGTGCTTCGGGGGGGTCTGGGGCCAACGTCCTGACTTTC	CATSASGGSGANVLTF
TRBD1	TRBJ2-2	.	TRBV18	TGTGCCAGCTCACCGGGACAGGGCGACACCGGGGAGCTGTTTTTT	CASSPGQGDTGELFF
TRBD2	TRBJ2-2	.	TRBV5-1	TGCGCCAGCAGCTCCGGGACTAGCGGGGGGAAGGAGCTGTTTTTT	CASSSGTSGGKELFF
.	TRBJ2-7	.	TRBV5-1	TGCGCCAGCAGCTTCGCTGAGCGAGGGGGTTTCTACGAGCAGTACTTC	CASSFAERGGFYEQYF
.	TRBJ2-7	.	TRBV4-1	TGCGCCAGCAGCCAAGGTGGGGGGGGCAGGTACGAGCAGTACTTC	CASSQGGGGRYEQYF
.	TRBJ1-6	.	TRBV11-2	TGTGCCAGCAGCATTACAGGGTACTATAATTCACCCCTCCACTTT	CASSITGYYNSPLHF
.	TRBJ1-1	.	TRBV6-6	TGTGCCAGCGGTGAGGGGAGGACTGAAGCTTTCTTT	CASGEGRTEAFF
.	TRBJ2-7	once	TRBV10-3	TGTGCCATCAGTGAGCTGGCAGGGTCATCCTACGAGCAGTACTTC	CAISELAGSSYEQYF
.	TRBJ1-2	.	TRBV27	TGTGCCAGCAGTCTAAGGACAGACTATGGCTACACCTTC	CASSLRTDYGYTF
.	TRBJ1-2	.	TRBV7-9	TGTGCCAGCAGCTTAGGGACAGAGCGCTACACCTTC	CASSLGTERYTF
.	TRBJ2-3	.	TRBV3-1/TRBV3-2	TGTGCCAGCAGCCACGATAGCGGTACAGATACGCAGTATTTT	CASSHDSGTDTQYF
.	TRBJ2-7	.	TRBV5-8	TGTGCCAGCAGCTCCCGGGACTTGATAGCCTACGAGCAGTACTTC	CASSSRDLIAYEQYF
TRBD1	TRBJ1-1	.	TRBV7-9	TGTGCCAGCAGCGCAGGGGGTAGCACTGAAGCTTTCTTT	CASSAGGSTEAFF
.	TRBJ2-1	.	TRBV19	TGTGCCAGTAAATCTAGCGCGGAGCAGTTCTTC	CASKSSAEQFF
TRBD2	TRBJ2-7	.	TRBV19	TGTGCCAGTAGTATCCGGCGGGAGGGAACCTACGAGCAGTACTTC	CASSIRREGTYEQYF
.	TRBJ1-6	.	TRBV3-1/TRBV3-2	TGTGCCAGCAGCCAAGACAGGGGCGCCGATTCACCCCTCCACTTT	CASSQDRGADSPLHF
.	TRBJ2-7	.	TRBV27	TGTGCCAGCAGTTTAGGGCAGCAGTACGAGCAGTACTTC	CASSLGQQYEQYF
TRBD2	TRBJ2-1	.	TRBV15	TGTGCCACCAGCAGAGATCAGGCGGGGGGTTACAATGAGCAGTTCTTC	CATSRDQAGGYNEQFF
.	TRBJ1-2	.	TRBV19	TGTGCCAGTAGTATTACGGGGAACTATGGCTACACCTTC	CASSITGNYGYTF
.	TRBJ1-1	.	TRBV27	TGTGCCAGCAGTTTTAGTATGAACACTGAAGCTTTCTTT	CASSFSMNTEAFF
.	TRBJ1-3	.	TRBV3-1/TRBV3-2	TGTGCCAGCAGCCTCGAGGGTACGGGCTCTGGAAACACCATATATTTT	CASSLEGTGSGNTIYF
.	TRBJ1-3	few	TRBV5-1	TGCGCCAGCAGCGAGGCACATGCAGAGAGGCACACCATATATTTT	CASSEAHAERHTIYF
TRBD2	TRBJ2-5	.	TRBV7-9	TGTGCCAGCAGGCGGGAGGAGACCCAGTACTTC	CASRREETQYF
.	TRBJ2-3	.	TRBV15	TGTGCCACCAGCAGCAGGGGGGCCACCAATACGCAGTATTTT	CATSSRGATNTQYF
.	TRBJ1-1	.	TRBV29-1	TGCAGCGTTCGTCTGAACACTGAAGCTTTCTTT	CSVRLNTEAFF
.	TRBJ2-7	.	TRBV3-1/TRBV3-2	TGTGCCAGCAGCCTCAACGAAAGCCCCTACGAGCAGTACTTC	CASSLNESPYEQYF
TRBD1	TRBJ2-6	.	TRBV5-1	TGCGCCAGCAGCTTATCAGGGGGCCGAACCTCTGGGGCCAACGTCCTGACTTTC	CASSLSGGRTSGANVLTF
.	TRBJ1-5	.	TRBV30	TGTGCCTGGAGGGCAGGGAATCAGCCCCAGCATTTT	CAWRAGNQPQHF
.	TRBJ1-5	.	TRBV7-8	TGTGCCAGCAGCTCCCGGACAGTGGGGCGCGGTCAGCCCCAGCATTTT	CASSSRTVGRGQPQHF
TRBD2	TRBJ2-7	.	TRBV19	TGTGCCAGTAGTCCCCGGGGGGGGTTCAACTACGAGCAGTACTTC	CASSPRGGFNYEQYF
.	TRBJ1-1	.	TRBV20-1	TGCAGTGCTCGGAGGGTATCTGAAGCTTTCTTT	CSARRVSEAFF
.	TRBJ2-3	.	TRBV7-9	TGTGCCAGCAGCTCTTACTTCACAGATACGCAGTATTTT	CASSSYFTDTQYF
.	TRBJ1-6	.	TRBV12-5	TGTGCTAGTGGTCCCCTATCTCAGGGAAATTCACCCCTCCACTTT	CASGPLSQGNSPLHF
TRBD2	TRBJ2-3	.	TRBV11-2	TGTGCCAGCAGCTTTAGCGGGGGAAGCACAGATACGCAGTATTTT	CASSFSGGSTDTQYF